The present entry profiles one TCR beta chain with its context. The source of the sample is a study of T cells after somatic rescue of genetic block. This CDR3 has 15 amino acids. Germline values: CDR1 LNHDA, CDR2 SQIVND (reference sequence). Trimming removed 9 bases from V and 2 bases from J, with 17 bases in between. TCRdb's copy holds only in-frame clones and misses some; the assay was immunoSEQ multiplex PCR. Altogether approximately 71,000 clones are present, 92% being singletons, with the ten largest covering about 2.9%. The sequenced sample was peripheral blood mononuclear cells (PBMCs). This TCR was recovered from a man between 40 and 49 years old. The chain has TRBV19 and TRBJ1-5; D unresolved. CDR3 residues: CASGRPPGGNQPQHF. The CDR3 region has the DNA TGTGCCAGCGGTCGTCCCCCAGGTGGCAATCAGCCCCAGCATTTT.